This TCR beta chain was profiled in a study of T-cell memory formation after mild COVID-19. Points from the study as a whole: CD8+ contracting clones occupied EMRA, while CD4+ ones occupied mainly CM and EM. Cross-reactive memory appears to have joined, as suggested by some responding clones showing up in pre-infection memory. Clonal second-wave expansions that peaked on day 37 had unconfirmed SARS-CoV-2 specificity.

Comment on this clonotype: Its antigen is as yet unknown.

Barcoded TCR alpha and TCR beta cDNA libraries with UMIs came from 5'RACE using constant-segment primers. TCRdb ran MiXCR on the 5' RACE reads and lists one entry per CDR3 protein. The sample has around 430,000 distinct CDR3 sequences; 16% are singletons. The sample consisted of PBMCs or a T cell subset sorted from them (not recorded which). This clonotype was obtained from a man between 18 and 29 years old who had mild COVID-19 (a few samples of this study predate the infection). Cell type and time point are not known.

In DNA, the CDR3 is TGCGCCAGCAGCCAAGGGAGACAGGTTCTGAACACTGAAGCTTTCTTT. Translated: CASSQGRQVLNTEAFF. The chain combines TRBV4-1 with TRBJ1-1; D is possibly TRBD1 (6 bases). Trimming pared 1 base from V and 0 bases from J, leaving 12 bases between. The V gene's germline CDR1 is MGHRA and CDR2 YSYEKL. This CDR3 comprises 16 residues.